This TCR beta chain emerged from a study of T cell responses to AZD1222 COVID-19 vaccine. Overall study results and limits: At study baseline, merely over 5 AZD1222 recipients were seropositive.

The table came from immunoSEQ multiplex PCR; TCRdb's copy has only in-frame clones and leaves some out. The table includes 120,000 or so clones, around 90% detected once. Concerning this clone: Antigen specificity is unknown.

The germline V and J ends were trimmed by 1 base and 5 bases, with 9 bases remaining between them. CDR1 is LGHDT, CDR2 YNNKEL, per germline (reference sequence). The CDR3 totals 14 residues. The clonotype comes from an adult in good health. Source: peripheral blood, taken on day 0 of AZD1222 vaccination. The chain carries TRBV3-1 (or the pseudogene TRBV3-2) and TRBJ2-1; D perhaps matches TRBD1 (5 bases). The CDR3 protein is CASSQVGLDNEQFF. CDR3 nucleotide sequence: TGTGCCAGCAGCCAAGTGGGGCTAGACAATGAGCAGTTCTTC.